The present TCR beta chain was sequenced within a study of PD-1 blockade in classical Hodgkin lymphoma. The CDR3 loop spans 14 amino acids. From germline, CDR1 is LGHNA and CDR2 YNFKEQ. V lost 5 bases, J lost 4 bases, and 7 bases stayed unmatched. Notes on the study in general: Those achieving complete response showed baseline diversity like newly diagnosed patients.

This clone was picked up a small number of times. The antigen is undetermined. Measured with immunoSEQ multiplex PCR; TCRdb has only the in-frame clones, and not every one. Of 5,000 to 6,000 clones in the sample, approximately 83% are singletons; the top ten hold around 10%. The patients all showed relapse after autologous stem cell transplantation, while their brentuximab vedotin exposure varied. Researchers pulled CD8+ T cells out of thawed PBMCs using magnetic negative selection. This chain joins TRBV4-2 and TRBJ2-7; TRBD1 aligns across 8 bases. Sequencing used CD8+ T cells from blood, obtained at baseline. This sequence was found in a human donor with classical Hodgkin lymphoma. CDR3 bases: TGTGCCAGCAGCGGGACAGGTCGGCCGTACGAGCAGTACTTC. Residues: CASSGTGRPYEQYF.